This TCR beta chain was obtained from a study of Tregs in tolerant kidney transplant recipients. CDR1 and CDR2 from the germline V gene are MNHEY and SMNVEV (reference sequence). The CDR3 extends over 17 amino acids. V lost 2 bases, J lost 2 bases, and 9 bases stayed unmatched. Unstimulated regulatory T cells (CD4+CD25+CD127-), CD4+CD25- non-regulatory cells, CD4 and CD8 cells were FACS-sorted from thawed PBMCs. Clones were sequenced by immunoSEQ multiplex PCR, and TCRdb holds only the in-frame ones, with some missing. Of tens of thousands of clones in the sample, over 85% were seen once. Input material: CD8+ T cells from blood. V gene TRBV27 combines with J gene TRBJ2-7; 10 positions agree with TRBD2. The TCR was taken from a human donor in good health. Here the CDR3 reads CASSLTGTSALPYEQYF. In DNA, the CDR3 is TGTGCCAGCAGTTTAACCGGGACTAGCGCTCTACCCTACGAGCAGTACTTC.